The 30 T cell receptor beta chains below all came from one sample that was sequenced in a study of tumor and adjacent non-tumor tissue in lung cancer. TCRbeta libraries were built with three rounds of nested PCR, modified from ARM-PCR. TCRdb ran MiXCR on the multiplex PCR reads and lists one entry per CDR3 protein. The sample has about 110,000 distinct CDR3 sequences, 50% to 70% seen once. No cell sorting was done before RNA was extracted from the tissue. Distant lung tissue was collected more than 3 cm away from the tumor edge. The sample consisted of distant non-tumor lung tissue. These receptors all come from a man aged 55 to 70 with non-small cell lung cancer.

Of note for this clonotype: A much more abundant neighbour one base away suggests this may be a read error. The J gene is TRBJ2-7, the V gene TRBV13; no clear D. Germline CDR1 PRHDT, CDR2 FYEKMQ (reference sequence). This CDR3 comprises 11 residues. CDR3 sequence reads: CVSSLAYEQYF. CDR3 nucleotide sequence: TGTGTCAGCAGCTTAGCCTACGAGCAGTACTTC.

Remarks on this clonotype: At one of its ends the junction is not consistent with the germline gene, which may arise from a read error. The CDR3 region has the DNA TGTGTCAGCAGTCTAGGGAAAGCGGGAGGTTTAAATACGCAGTATTTT. This encodes CVSSLGKAGGLNTQYF. V and J are TRBV6-5 and TRBJ2-3, with 9 positions matching TRBD2. This CDR3 has 16 amino acids. Germline values: CDR1 MNHEY, CDR2 SVGAGI.

The chain carries TRBV11-2 and TRBJ2-5; D gene unclear. Germline V gene data show CDR1 as SGHAT and CDR2 as FQNNGV. V lost 5 bases and J 1 base, leaving 11 bases between the germline ends. The CDR3 runs to 14 residues. The CDR3 loop is CASSADVPQETQYF. The CDR3 region has the DNA TGTGCCAGCAGCGCCGATGTACCCCAAGAGACCCAGTACTTC. Together with reference TRBV11-2 and TRBJ2-5, the CDR3 gives the full variable domain: EAGVAQSPRYKIIEKRQSVAFWCNPISGHATLYWYQQILGQGPKLLIQFQNNGVVDDSQLPKDRFSAERLKGVDSTLKIQPAKLEDSAVYLCASSADVPQETQYFGPGTRLLVL.

Comments on this clonotype: One junction end does not reproduce the germline sequence, and a read error may be involved. This chain connects TRBV4-1 to TRBJ2-7, with no clear D. Germline assignment: CDR1 MGHRA and CDR2 YSYEKL. CDR3 length equals 14 residues. CDR3 residues: CAGSRVGQRYEQYF. For the CDR3, the DNA is TGCGCCGGCAGCCGAGTCGGCCAGCGCTACGAGCAGTACTTC.

This clonotype has at least ten counts. The chain has TRBV13 and TRBJ1-3; no definite D call. Trimming pared 10 bases from V and 2 bases from J, leaving 12 bases between. CDR1 and CDR2 (germline): PRHDT, FYEKMQ (reference sequence). The CDR3 runs 13 residues. CDR3 in DNA: TGTGCCACCGGAAGTGGGCCTGGAAACACCATATATTTT. Its protein is CATGSGPGNTIYF.

Comment on this clonotype: A read error is possible here, since a much larger clone lies one base away. The chain links TRBV6-5 to TRBJ2-7, with TRBD1 matching 8 bases. The germline CDR1 and CDR2 sequences are MNHEY and SVGAGI. Trimming cost V 6 bases and J 7 bases; bases outside gene matches: 11. This CDR3 region has 14 residues. CDR3 sequence (DNA): TGTGCCAGCAGACGGACAGGGATCAGGCAAGAGCAGTACTTC. Protein: CASRRTGIRQEQYF.

Points on this clonotype: Its ends do not fully match the called genes, so a read error is possible. The chain couples TRBV7-2 to TRBJ1-5, with 8 bases identical to TRBD2. The J call may be mistaken, given a closer DNA end match to TRBJ2-3. CDR1 is SGHTA, CDR2 FQGNSA, per germline. This CDR3 region has 14 residues. The CDR3 is CSSSTGGSGQPQYF. The CDR3 coding sequence is TGTTCCAGCAGCACGGGGGGGTCAGGGCAGCCCCAGTATTTT.

Comments on this clonotype: The missing conserved phenylalanine or tryptophan at the end of this CDR3 makes a read error likely. The chain has TRBV6-1 and TRBJ2-7; D gene unclear. In germline, CDR1 is MNHNS, CDR2 SASEGT. The CDR3 runs to 16 residues. CDR3 in amino acids: CANSERMRLVGYEQYL. The CDR3 coding sequence is TGTGCTAACAGTGAACGTATGCGGCTGGTGGGATACGAGCAGTACTTA.

The chain is built from TRBV6-5 and TRBJ1-2; D gene unclear. The length of the CDR3 is 16 residues. Trimming removed 9 bases from V and 0 bases from J, with 20 bases in between. Germline V gene lookup returns CDR1 MNHEY and CDR2 SVGAGI. The CDR3 DNA reads as TGTGCCAGTAAGGAGCTTCGGGCAGAAACTAACTATGGCTACACCTTC. Translation gives CASKELRAETNYGYTF.

On this clonotype: At one boundary the junction diverges from the germline segment, which might be a read error. V usage is TRBV11-3 and J usage is TRBJ2-7, with 9 bases aligning to TRBD1. From germline, CDR1 is SGHNT and CDR2 YENEEA. The CDR3 has 18 residues. The CDR3 loop reads CASSSTQGAPGTHYERYF. The DNA of the CDR3 is TGTGCCAGCAGCTCGACACAGGGGGCACCGGGTACGCACTACGAGCGGTACTTC.

In the case of this clonotype: The final CDR3 position lacks the conserved phenylalanine or tryptophan, pointing to a likely read error. The DNA is omitted, as the CDR3 cannot be located on it reliably, and the CDR3 follows TCRdb's listing. The V and J genes are TRBV11-2 and TRBJ1-1; TRBD1, the table's D call, was not compared with the DNA. Germline V CDR1 and CDR2: SGHAT, FQNNGV. The CDR3 is 13 amino acids in total, end residues counted. The CDR3: CASNLGTSDKPFI.

This clonotype occurred once. The junction does not match germline at one end; this may be a read error. V and J are TRBV7-8 and TRBJ2-1; 7 nucleotides agree with TRBD2. CDR3 length: 16 amino acids. CDR1 SGHVS and CDR2 FQNEAQ come from the germline V gene. CDR3 in amino acids: CASSSPSGEAGNEQFF. The CDR3, as DNA: TGTGCCAGTAGCTCTCCCAGCGGGGAGGCCGGTAATGAGCAGTTCTTC.

For this clonotype: No conserved phenylalanine or tryptophan is present at the end of the CDR3, so a read error is the likely explanation. V is TRBV11-1 and J is TRBJ2-7; no definite D call. Trimming stripped 9 bases from V and 0 bases from J, with 24 bases between. The CDR3 loop spans 17 amino acids. The germline V gene encodes CDR1 SGHAT and CDR2 FQDESV (reference sequence). The CDR3 sequence is CASSPRLGGSSSYEQYL. The CDR3 DNA reads TGTGCCAGTAGCCCCCGTCTGGGCGGATCCAGCTCCTACGAGCAGTACTTA.

With respect to this clonotype: This may arise from a read error, as a much more abundant clone is one base away. The chain carries TRBV20-1 and TRBJ1-1; D is perhaps TRBD1 (5 bases). Germline CDR1 and CDR2: DFQATT and SNEGSKA (reference sequence). CDR3 length equals 11 residues. In nucleotides, the CDR3 is TGCAATGCAGAAACGGGGAGGGGAGCTTTCTTT. Protein sequence: CNAETGRGAFF.

This clonotype was observed many times. This chain uses TRBV4-1 with TRBJ2-2; 9 bases are a match to TRBD1. The CDR3 is 19 amino acids. Trimming at V came to 0 bases and at J to 1 base, leaving 9 bases not matched to a gene. Germline-derived CDR1 and CDR2 are MGHRA and YSYEKL. CDR3 DNA: TGCGCCAGCAGCCAAGACTGGGGGGGGACAGGGAAGAACACCGGGGAGCTGTTTTTT. Its protein product is CASSQDWGGTGKNTGELFF.

As to this clonotype: This sequence may be a read error, since a much larger clone differs from it by one base. This sequence joins TRBV7-8 and TRBJ2-3; D is undetermined. The V and J ends lost 1 base and 4 bases respectively, with 15 bases between them. CDR3 length: 16 residues. Germline V gives CDR1 SGHVS, CDR2 FQNEAQ. CDR3 sequence (DNA): TGTGCCAGCAGCTTAGTGCCCCGAGGAAACGCAGATACGCAGTATTTT. It yields the protein CASSLVPRGNADTQYF.

With respect to this clonotype: One base away lies a much larger clone, so this may be a sequencing read error. The chain couples TRBV6-5 to TRBJ2-1; D uncertain. This CDR3 comprises 15 residues. The germline CDR1 and CDR2 sequences are MNHEY and SVGAGI. V was trimmed by 6 bases and J by 0 bases, leaving 12 bases between them. The CDR3 nucleotides are TGTGCCAGCAGGATAGACCGCAACTCCTACAATGAGCAGTTCTTC. Translating it yields CASRIDRNSYNEQFF.

Note on this clonotype: Relative to the germline gene, one junction end is altered; a read error may explain this. The genes are TRBV4-2 and TRBJ2-1; D is undetermined. The CDR3 loop spans 15 amino acids. CDR1 LGHNA and CDR2 YNFKEQ come from the germline V gene. The CDR3 region has the DNA TGTGTCAGCAGCCAAGAGTCGGGCGGAGTCAATGAGCATTTCTTC. This codes for CVSSQESGGVNEHFF.

V and J are TRBV11-2 and TRBJ1-1; 7 positions match TRBD1. The CDR3 length is 12 residues. V was pared by 9 bases and J by 7 bases, with 8 bases of the junction left unmatched. The germline V gene has CDR1 SGHAT and CDR2 FQNNGV. The CDR3 region is CASSKGQFEAFF. DNA for the CDR3: TGTGCCAGTAGCAAGGGACAGTTTGAAGCTTTCTTT.

CDR3 coding DNA: TGCGCCAGCAGCAGAGGGACCCCGCGGGAAGCTTTCTTT. Its translation is CASSRGTPREAFF. The V and J genes are TRBV5-1 and TRBJ1-1; weak D call: TRBD1 (5 bases). The CDR3 extends over 13 amino acids. CDR1 SGHRS and CDR2 YFSETQ come from the germline V gene. Between the trimmed V and J ends, which lost 4 bases and 8 bases, there was a span of 15 bases. The full variable domain, its missing parts supplied by reference TRBV5-1 and TRBJ1-1, is KAGVTQTPRYLIKTRGQQVTLSCSPISGHRSVSWYQQTPGQGLQFLFEYFSETQRNKGNFPGRFSGRQFSNSRSEMNVSTLELGDSALYLCASSRGTPREAFFGQGTRLTVV.

V usage is TRBV5-5 and J usage is TRBJ1-1; D ambiguous. CDR1 is SGHKS and CDR2 is YYEKEE in the germline V gene (reference sequence). Trimming shortened V by 0 bases and J by 0 bases, and 12 bases separated the two germline ends. This CDR3 is built from 16 residues. This CDR3 reads CASSLVFGQMNTEAFF. As DNA, the CDR3 is TGTGCCAGCAGCTTGGTCTTCGGTCAGATGAACACTGAAGCTTTCTTT. Drawing the rest from reference TRBV5-5 and TRBJ1-1, the complete variable domain is DAGVTQSPTHLIKTRGQQVTLRCSPISGHKSVSWYQQVLGQGPQFIFQYYEKEERGRGNFPDRFSARQFPNYSSELNVNALLLGDSALYLCASSLVFGQMNTEAFFGQGTRLTVV.

V is TRBV6-5 and J is TRBJ1-2, with 7 bases identical to TRBD1. With V trimmed by 11 bases and J by 4 bases, 13 bases remained unmatched. Germline loops: CDR1 MNHEY, CDR2 SVGAGI. CDR3 length equals 14 residues. CDR3 in amino acids: CAGRNRQGFYGYTF. Written as DNA, the CDR3 is TGTGCCGGTAGGAATCGACAGGGCTTCTATGGCTACACCTTC.

This clonotype was seen at least ten times. One end of the junction fails to match germline, which may point to a read error. This rearrangement joins TRBV13 to TRBJ2-3; 11 bases are shared with TRBD2. This CDR3 spans 15 amino acids. Germline assignment: CDR1 PRHDT and CDR2 FYEKMQ (reference sequence). In DNA form, the CDR3 reads TGTGCCAGCAGCGTCGGGACTAGCGGCACAGGTACGCAGTATTTT. Amino acid sequence: CASSVGTSGTGTQYF.

Of note for this clonotype: This may arise from a read error, as a much more abundant clone is one base away. The conserved closing phenylalanine or tryptophan is absent in this CDR3, likely reflecting a read error. This chain links TRBV19 with TRBJ2-6; possibly TRBD2 for D (6 bases). The V end lost 5 bases, the J end lost 2 bases, and 10 bases lay between the germline ends. This CDR3 is 15 amino acids long. Germline loops: CDR1 LNHDA, CDR2 SQIVND (reference sequence). DNA of the CDR3: TGTGCCAGTAGTCAGCCGGGGGCTGGGGCCAACGTCCTGACTCTC. It encodes CASSQPGAGANVLTL.

Comments on this clonotype: The junction differs from germline at one of its ends, possibly a read error. The chain is built from TRBV4-2 and TRBJ2-1; 12 bases line up with TRBD2. From germline, CDR1 is LGHNA and CDR2 YNFKEQ. The CDR3 is 19 residues long. CDR3 sequence (DNA): TGTCCCAGCAGCCAAGACCAACTAACCTCTAGCGGGAGGGCGGGTGAGCAGTTTTTC. Its translation: CPSSQDQLTSSGRAGEQFF.

By share of the sample, this clonotype is medium-sized. The chain links TRBV6-1 to TRBJ2-7, with TRBD2 identical over 14 bases. This CDR3 is built from 14 residues. V lost 5 bases, J lost 6 bases, and 3 bases stayed unmatched. Germline CDR1 reads MNHNS; CDR2 reads SASEGT. For the CDR3, the DNA is TGTGCCAGCAGTCTCGGGACTAGCGGGAGCGAGCAGTACTTC. It yields the protein CASSLGTSGSEQYF.

The CDR3 sequence: CASSPRTSERHFF. In DNA, the CDR3 is TGCGCCAGCAGCCCCAGGACTAGCGAGAGGCATTTCTTC. The chain links TRBV4-3 to TRBJ2-1, with 9 bases aligning to TRBD2. This CDR3 contains 13 residues. Germline CDR1 LGHNA, CDR2 YSLEER. V dropped 4 bases and J dropped 16; count of bases not matched to a gene: 11.

The chain joins TRBV12-3 or TRBV12-4 to TRBJ1-1; D gene unclear. The CDR3 covers 14 residues. Trimming shortened V by 1 base and J by 6 bases, and 12 bases separated the two germline ends. The CDR3 DNA sequence: TGTGCCAGCAGTTTAGGGTTCTTTAGCGCTGAAGCTTTCTTT. Translation: CASSLGFFSAEAFF.

A word on this clonotype: One end of the junction fails to match germline, which may point to a read error. The rearrangement uses TRBV7-9 and TRBJ1-4; D is undetermined. The CDR3 totals 14 residues. The germline gives CDR1 SEHNR, CDR2 FQNEAQ (reference sequence). CDR3 bases: TGTGCCAGTAGCTTACGGACTACTAATGAAAAACTGTTTTTT. Translation gives CASSLRTTNEKLFF.

Comments on this clonotype: A single base separates this from a much larger clone, so it may be a read error. The chain carries TRBV6-5 and TRBJ1-5; D is perhaps TRBD1 (6 bases). This CDR3 is built from 17 residues. Germline-derived CDR1 and CDR2 are MNHEY and SVGAGI. Trimming left V 5 bases short and J 4 bases short, with 21 bases between. CDR3 in DNA: TGTGCCAGCAGTATGGGGGACACAAGCCTTTGGAATCAGCCCCAGCATTTT. Residues: CASSMGDTSLWNQPQHF.